This T cell receptor (beta chain) was obtained from a study of T-cell reconstitution after alpha-beta-depleted transplantation in children. General study points: Counts and diversity of T cells one year after transplant came mostly from newly produced T cells.

During its preparation, the TCRbeta library received unique molecular identifiers. TCRdb passed the PCR reads through MiXCR, listing each CDR3 protein once. The repertoire holds under 400,000 distinct CDR3 sequences, with approximately 23% as singletons. This clonotype was counted at least ten times. Its target is unknown. The sample consisted of PBMCs, mostly from graft donor cells, taken 180 days after TCRalphabeta/CD19-depleted stem cell transplant. The source of this sequence is a male patient aged 10-17 years who had a stem cell transplant for acute lymphoblastic leukemia, so the T cells may come from the graft donor.

The CDR3 loop is CASSLGWGKTQYF. The CDR3 nucleotides read TGCGCCAGCAGCTTGGGCTGGGGCAAGACCCAGTACTTC. V gene TRBV5-1 combines with J gene TRBJ2-5, with D possibly matching TRBD1 (5 bases). Germline V gene data show CDR1 as SGHRS and CDR2 as YFSETQ. The V gene lost 0 bases and the J gene lost 6 bases, with 9 bases spanning the gap. The CDR3 has 13 residues.